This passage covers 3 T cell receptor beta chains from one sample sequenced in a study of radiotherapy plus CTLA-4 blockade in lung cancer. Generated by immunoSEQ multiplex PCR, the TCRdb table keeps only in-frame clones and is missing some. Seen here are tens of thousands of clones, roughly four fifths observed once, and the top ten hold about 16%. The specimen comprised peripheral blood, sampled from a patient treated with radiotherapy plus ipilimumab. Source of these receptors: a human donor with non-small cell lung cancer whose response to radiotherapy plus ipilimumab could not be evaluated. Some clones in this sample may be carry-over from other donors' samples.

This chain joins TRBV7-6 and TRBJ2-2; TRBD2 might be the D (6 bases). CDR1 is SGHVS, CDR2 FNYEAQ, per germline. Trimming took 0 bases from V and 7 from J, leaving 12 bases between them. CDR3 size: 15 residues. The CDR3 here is CASSLAPGVDGELFF. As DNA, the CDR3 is TGTGCCAGCAGCTTAGCTCCGGGAGTCGACGGGGAGCTGTTTTTT.

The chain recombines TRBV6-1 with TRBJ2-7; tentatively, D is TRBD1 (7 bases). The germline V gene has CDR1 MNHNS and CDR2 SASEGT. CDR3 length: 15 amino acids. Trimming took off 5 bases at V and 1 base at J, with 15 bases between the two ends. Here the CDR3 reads CASSPLQGGSYEQYF. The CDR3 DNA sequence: TGTGCCAGCAGTCCCCTTCAGGGGGGATCCTACGAGCAGTACTTC.

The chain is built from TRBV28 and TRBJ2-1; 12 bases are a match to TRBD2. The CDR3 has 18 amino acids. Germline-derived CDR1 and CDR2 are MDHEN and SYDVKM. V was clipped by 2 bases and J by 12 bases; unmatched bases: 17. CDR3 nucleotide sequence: TGTGCCAGCAGTTTACCGGGTTCGGGCCTAGCGGGGGGGCCAGGGCAGTTCTTC. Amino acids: CASSLPGSGLAGGPGQFF.